The rows below give T cell receptor beta chains drawn from one sample of a study of PD-1 blockade in classical Hodgkin lymphoma. The repertoire was sequenced with immunoSEQ multiplex PCR; TCRdb's copy has only in-frame clones and lacks some. The data show 15,000 to 20,000 clones, 80% seen once. Sequencing used peripheral blood mononuclear cells (PBMCs), obtained at baseline. The receptors were sampled from a human donor with classical Hodgkin lymphoma. The CDR3 runs from the conserved cysteine through the conserved F or W. Each record gives: J gene, clone size, D gene, V gene, CDR3 protein, CDR3 DNA. D genes are given only for firm matches. Part of the rows lack a size; the others show once, few, many or a class for expanded clones.

J: TRBJ1-1
size: NA
D: NA
V: TRBV2
CDR3: CASSGEGRTEAFF
DNA: TGTGCCAGCAGTGGGGAGGGGAGAACTGAAGCTTTCTTT

J: TRBJ2-1
size: NA
D: TRBD2
V: TRBV7-2
CDR3: CASSSKWGLALNNEQFF
DNA: TGTGCCAGCAGCTCAAAGTGGGGACTAGCGCTAAACAATGAGCAGTTCTTC

J: TRBJ2-1
size: NA
D: NA
V: TRBV11-3
CDR3: CASSSRLTEQFF
DNA: TGTGCCAGCAGCTCCAGGTTGACGGAGCAGTTCTTC

J: TRBJ2-7
size: once
D: NA
V: TRBV5-6
CDR3: CASTTGPGTIEQYF
DNA: TGTGCCAGCACTACGGGGCCAGGTACGATTGAGCAGTACTTC

J: TRBJ2-7
size: NA
D: NA
V: TRBV28
CDR3: CASSRRTSGNYEQYF
DNA: TGTGCCAGCAGCCGGAGGACCTCCGGGAACTACGAGCAGTACTTC

J: TRBJ1-1
size: NA
D: NA
V: TRBV29-1
CDR3: CSATISAEAFF
DNA: TGCAGCGCCACCATCTCCGCTGAAGCTTTCTTT

J: TRBJ1-2
size: NA
D: TRBD1
V: TRBV28
CDR3: CASSLVQGAVGYTF
DNA: TGTGCCAGCAGTTTAGTGCAGGGGGCGGTAGGCTACACCTTC

J: TRBJ2-3
size: NA
D: NA
V: TRBV5-1
CDR3: CASSLGGPTDTQYF
DNA: TGCGCCAGCAGCCTCGGGGGGCCCACAGATACGCAGTATTTT

J: TRBJ2-3
size: once
D: TRBD1
V: TRBV5-4
CDR3: CASSPTDRGGDTQYF
DNA: TGTGCCAGCAGCCCGACGGACAGGGGGGGCGATACGCAGTATTTT

J: TRBJ1-4
size: NA
D: NA
V: TRBV19
CDR3: CASSIEEGTEKLFF
DNA: TGTGCCAGTAGTATAGAGGAGGGTACGGAAAAACTGTTTTTT

J: TRBJ2-2
size: NA
D: NA
V: TRBV6-1
CDR3: CASSSGLTGAGELFF
DNA: TGTGCCAGCAGTTCCGGGCTAACGGGGGCCGGGGAGCTGTTTTTT

J: TRBJ1-5
size: once
D: NA
V: TRBV28
CDR3: CASSGNSNQPQHF
DNA: TGTGCCAGCAGCGGAAATAGCAATCAGCCCCAGCATTTT

J: TRBJ2-1
size: NA
D: TRBD1
V: TRBV4-1
CDR3: CASSQEDRGYNEQFF
DNA: TGCGCCAGCAGCCAAGAAGACAGGGGTTACAATGAGCAGTTCTTC

J: TRBJ1-2
size: NA
D: NA
V: TRBV2
CDR3: CASSEWTIGDYGYTF
DNA: TGTGCCAGCAGTGAATGGACCATAGGGGACTATGGCTACACCTTC

J: TRBJ1-2
size: NA
D: NA
V: TRBV30
CDR3: CAWSVEGVLSYGYTF
DNA: TGTGCCTGGAGCGTTGAGGGGGTACTGTCCTATGGCTACACCTTC

J: TRBJ2-6
size: NA
D: NA
V: TRBV15
CDR3: CATSRDRRSSGANVLTF
DNA: TGTGCCACCAGCAGAGATAGGAGAAGCTCTGGGGCCAACGTCCTGACTTTC

J: TRBJ1-6
size: NA
D: NA
V: TRBV6-4
CDR3: CASRIPRTPHSPLHF
DNA: TGTGCCAGCAGGATCCCCCGCACCCCTCATTCACCCCTCCACTTT

J: TRBJ2-1
size: NA
D: NA
V: TRBV18
CDR3: CASRQTAYNEQFF
DNA: TGTGCCAGCAGACAGACGGCCTACAATGAGCAGTTCTTC

J: TRBJ2-1
size: NA
D: TRBD2
V: TRBV7-2
CDR3: CASRLWREGGNEQFF
DNA: TGTGCCAGCAGACTATGGCGGGAGGGTGGCAATGAGCAGTTCTTC

J: TRBJ2-2
size: once
D: TRBD2
V: TRBV2
CDR3: CASSSGGAKWTGELFF
DNA: TGTGCCAGCAGTAGCGGGGGGGCCAAATGGACCGGGGAGCTGTTTTTT

J: TRBJ2-3
size: NA
D: TRBD2
V: TRBV10-3
CDR3: CAISGGTSGGAAVMQYF
DNA: TGTGCCATCAGTGGAGGGACTAGCGGGGGGGCCGCTGTCATGCAGTATTTT

J: TRBJ2-7
size: NA
D: TRBD2
V: TRBV2
CDR3: CASSQEVAGGFYEQYF
DNA: TGTGCCAGCAGCCAGGAGGTAGCGGGAGGGTTCTACGAGCAGTACTTC

J: TRBJ2-6
size: few
D: NA
V: TRBV28
CDR3: CASTHGFSGANVLTF
DNA: TGTGCCAGCACCCATGGGTTCTCTGGGGCCAACGTCCTGACTTTC

J: TRBJ1-5
size: NA
D: NA
V: TRBV6-5
CDR3: CASKVREYSNQPQHF
DNA: TGTGCCAGCAAAGTTCGAGAGTATAGCAATCAGCCCCAGCATTTT

J: TRBJ2-2
size: NA
D: NA
V: TRBV2
CDR3: CASSRVGAGELFF
DNA: TGTGCCAGCAGCAGGGTTGGGGCCGGGGAGCTGTTTTTT

J: TRBJ1-1
size: few
D: NA
V: TRBV6-1
CDR3: CASSATGYMNTEAFF
DNA: TGTGCCAGCAGTGCTACAGGGTACATGAACACTGAAGCTTTCTTT

J: TRBJ2-7
size: NA
D: TRBD2
V: TRBV5-1
CDR3: CASSVGEGFSYEQYF
DNA: TGCGCCAGCAGTGTGGGGGAGGGATTTTCCTACGAGCAGTACTTC

J: TRBJ1-5
size: once
D: TRBD1
V: TRBV6-6
CDR3: CASSVTGGAGQPQHF
DNA: TGTGCCAGCAGTGTGACAGGGGGAGCGGGACAGCCCCAGCATTTT

J: TRBJ1-2
size: once
D: NA
V: TRBV7-9
CDR3: CASSLESGRGGGYTF
DNA: TGTGCCAGCAGCTTAGAAAGTGGTCGGGGAGGCGGCTACACCTTC

J: TRBJ2-3
size: once
D: NA
V: TRBV6-5
CDR3: CASRSAVGTDTQYF
DNA: TGTGCCAGCAGATCAGCGGTCGGCACAGATACGCAGTATTTT

J: TRBJ2-5
size: NA
D: TRBD2
V: TRBV5-1
CDR3: CASSPGLAGTETQYF
DNA: TGCGCCAGCAGCCCCGGACTAGCGGGAACAGAGACCCAGTACTTC